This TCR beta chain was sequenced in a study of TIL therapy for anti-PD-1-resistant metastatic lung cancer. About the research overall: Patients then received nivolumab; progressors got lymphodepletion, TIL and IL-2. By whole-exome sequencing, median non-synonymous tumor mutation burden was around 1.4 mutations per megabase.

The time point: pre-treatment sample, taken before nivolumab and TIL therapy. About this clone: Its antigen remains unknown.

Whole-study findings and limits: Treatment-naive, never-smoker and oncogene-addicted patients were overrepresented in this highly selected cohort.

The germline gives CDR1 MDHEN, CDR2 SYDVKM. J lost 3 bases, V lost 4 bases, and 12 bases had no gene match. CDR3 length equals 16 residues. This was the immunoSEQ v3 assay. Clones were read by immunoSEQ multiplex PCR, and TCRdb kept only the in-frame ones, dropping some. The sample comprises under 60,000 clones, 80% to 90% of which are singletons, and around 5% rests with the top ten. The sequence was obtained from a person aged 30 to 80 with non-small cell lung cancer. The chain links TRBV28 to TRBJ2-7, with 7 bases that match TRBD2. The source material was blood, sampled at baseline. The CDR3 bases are TGTGCCAGCAGTTCATCCCAGGGTGGGGAGGGCTACGAGCAGTACTTC. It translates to CASSSSQGGEGYEQYF.